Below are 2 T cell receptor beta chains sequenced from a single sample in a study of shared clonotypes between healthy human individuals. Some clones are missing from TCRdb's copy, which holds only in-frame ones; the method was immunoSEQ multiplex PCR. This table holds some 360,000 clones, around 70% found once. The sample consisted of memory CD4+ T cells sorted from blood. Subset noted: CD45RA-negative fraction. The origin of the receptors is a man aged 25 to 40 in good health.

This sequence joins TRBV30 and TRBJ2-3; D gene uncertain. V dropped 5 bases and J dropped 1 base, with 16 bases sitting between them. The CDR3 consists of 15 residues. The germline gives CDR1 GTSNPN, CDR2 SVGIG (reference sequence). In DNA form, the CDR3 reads TGTGCCTGGTCAACACTCACGGGTCGCACAGATACGCAGTATTTT. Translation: CAWSTLTGRTDTQYF.

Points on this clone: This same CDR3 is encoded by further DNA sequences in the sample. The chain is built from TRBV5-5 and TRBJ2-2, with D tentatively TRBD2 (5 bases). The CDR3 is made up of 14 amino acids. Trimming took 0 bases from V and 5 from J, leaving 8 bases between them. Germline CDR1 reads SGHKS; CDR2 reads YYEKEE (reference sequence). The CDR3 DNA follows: TGTGCCAGCAGCTTGGTCGCGGGTACCGGGGAGCTGTTTTTT. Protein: CASSLVAGTGELFF.